This TCR beta chain was documented in a study of blood T cell repertoires in COVID-19. Study-level background: Acute and convalescent COVID-19 specimens originated in the United States, Italy and Spain. Sources were T cells, B-cell-depleted T cells, or PBMCs; the material itself was cDNA or gDNA.

This clone was counted at least ten times. Original processing methods: Nucleated cell number was recorded as an estimate derived from reference gene primer amplification. Sequenced by immunoSEQ multiplex PCR; TCRdb stores in-frame clones only, minus some. V and J calls and clone size are as listed in that table; D and trimming were resolved from the DNA. The sample yields approximately 230,000 clones, more than 65% seen once. V was clipped by 6 bases and J by 4 bases; unmatched bases: 10. The CDR3 runs 16 residues. Germline V gene sequence: CDR1 MGHRA, CDR2 YSYEKL. Sequenced: peripheral blood. The receptor's source is a middle-aged woman with active or convalescent COVID-19. V usage is TRBV4-1 and J usage is TRBJ2-1, with 9 bases that match TRBD1. The CDR3 spells CASSPRRTGEYNEQFF. CDR3 coding DNA: TGCGCCAGCAGTCCAAGGAGGACAGGGGAATACAATGAGCAGTTCTTC.